This TCR beta chain originates from a study of T-cell memory formation after mild COVID-19. From 5'RACE with constant-segment primers came TCR alpha and TCR beta cDNA libraries that carried sample barcodes and UMIs. TCRdb ran MiXCR on the 5' RACE reads and lists one entry per CDR3 protein. The sample shows roughly 150,000 distinct CDR3 sequences, approximately 13% of them seen only once. The table lists this clonotype with many counts. Its matching antigen is unknown. General study results and limits: Day 15 to 85 contractors were CD4/CD8 balanced; later expanders leaned CD4+. In pre-infection memory, a portion of responding clones appeared, which suggested that cross-reactive memory joined. Mainly in CM and EM were contracting CD4+ clones; CD8+ were in EMRA.

V was shortened by 6 bases and J by 0 bases, with 15 bases between the two germline ends. In germline, CDR1 is SGHKS, CDR2 YYEKEE (reference sequence). The CDR3 length is 16 residues. This chain connects TRBV5-5 to TRBJ2-2; weak D call: TRBD1 (5 bases). The specimen was PBMCs or a T cell subset sorted from them (not recorded which). The receptor comes from a man aged 18 to 29 who had mild COVID-19 (a few samples of this study predate the infection). Cell type and time point are not known. The CDR3 DNA follows: TGTGCCAGCATAAAAGGACAACTCGCGAACACCGGGGAGCTGTTTTTT. This codes for CASIKGQLANTGELFF.